This entry lists 5 T cell receptor beta chains sequenced from one sample in a study of T cells in Graves' hyperthyroidism and ophthalmopathy. The source material, RNA transcripts, was used to amplify TCR beta CDR3 regions. A first-round RT-PCR of the TCR CDR3 used the HTBI primer set. TCRdb re-called the multiplex PCR reads with MiXCR, one entry per CDR3 protein. The sample has around 500,000 distinct CDR3 sequences, 22% seen once. The sequencing sample was made of blood. These receptors were taken from an older woman with Graves' ophthalmopathy.

This clonotype has a count of ten or more. J is TRBJ1-2 and V is TRBV28; no definite D call. The length of the CDR3 is 13 residues. Germline CDR1 MDHEN, CDR2 SYDVKM. Trimming removed 6 bases at V and 3 bases at J, with 11 bases between. Here the CDR3 reads CASRKRSDYGYTF. CDR3 sequence (DNA): TGTGCCAGCAGGAAACGGAGTGACTATGGCTACACCTTC.

The V call is TRBV5-5, the J call TRBJ2-3, with D unresolved. Trimming took 4 bases from V and 0 from J, leaving 12 bases between them. Germline CDR1 reads SGHKS; CDR2 reads YYEKEE (reference sequence). The CDR3 covers 15 residues. CDR3 nucleotide sequence: TGTGCCAGCAGCCCAGTCAGATCCAGCACAGATACGCAGTATTTT. It codes for CASSPVRSSTDTQYF.

CDR3 protein: CASRRGERNYGYTF. The CDR3 DNA is TGTGCCAGCAGGAGGGGAGAGCGTAACTATGGCTACACCTTC. J is TRBJ1-2 and V is TRBV6-1, with a tentative D call TRBD1 (5 bases). Germline-derived CDR1 and CDR2 are MNHNS and SASEGT. The V gene lost 6 bases and the J gene lost 1 base, with 12 bases spanning the gap. This CDR3 has 14 amino acids.

This clonotype appeared a few times. The chain recombines TRBV27 with TRBJ1-2, with 10 bases lining up with TRBD1. CDR3 length equals 14 residues. After removal of 5 bases from V and 8 bases from J, the junction contained 8 bases not matched to a gene. Germline V CDR1 and CDR2: MNHEY, SMNVEV (reference sequence). Here the CDR3 reads CASSVTGGMRGYTF. The CDR3 nucleotides read TGTGCCAGCAGTGTGACAGGGGGCATGAGGGGCTACACCTTC.

The chain joins TRBV7-2 to TRBJ1-2; no firm D call. V was trimmed by 8 bases and J by 6 bases, leaving 13 bases between them. The CDR3 is 12 residues long. In germline, CDR1 is SGHTA, CDR2 FQGNSA. The CDR3 here is CASYRRVDGYTF. The DNA for the CDR3 is TGTGCCAGCTACAGAAGGGTTGATGGCTACACCTTC.